This T cell receptor (beta chain) originates from a study of blood T cell repertoires in COVID-19. Turning to the study itself: Collection of acute and convalescent COVID-19 samples took place in the United States, Italy and Spain.

Assay used: immunoSEQ multiplex PCR; TCRdb lists only in-frame clones, some missing. The profile shows about 59,000 clones, approximately 80% of them singletons. This clone has only a few counts. There are 14 residues in the CDR3. Germline CDR1 and CDR2: LNHNV and YYDKDF (reference sequence). With V trimmed by 5 bases and J by 5 bases, 8 bases remained unmatched. The sequence derives from an older man with acute or convalescent COVID-19. What was sequenced was peripheral blood. V gene TRBV15 combines with J gene TRBJ1-1; 7 positions match TRBD1. CDR3 region: CATSPGQAHTEAFF. DNA for the CDR3: TGTGCCACCAGCCCCGGACAGGCGCATACTGAAGCTTTCTTT.